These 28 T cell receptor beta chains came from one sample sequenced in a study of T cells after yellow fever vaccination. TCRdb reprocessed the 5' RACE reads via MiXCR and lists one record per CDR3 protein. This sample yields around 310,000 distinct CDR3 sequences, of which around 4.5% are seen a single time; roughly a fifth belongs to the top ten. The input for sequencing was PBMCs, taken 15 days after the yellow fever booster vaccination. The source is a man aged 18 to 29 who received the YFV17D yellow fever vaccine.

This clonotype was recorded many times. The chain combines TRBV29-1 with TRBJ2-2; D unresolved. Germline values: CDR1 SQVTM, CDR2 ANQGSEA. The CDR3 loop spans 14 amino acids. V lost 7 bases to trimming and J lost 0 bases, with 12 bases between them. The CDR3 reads CSAPGPPNTGELFF. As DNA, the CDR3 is TGCAGCGCTCCTGGCCCGCCGAACACCGGGGAGCTGTTTTTT.

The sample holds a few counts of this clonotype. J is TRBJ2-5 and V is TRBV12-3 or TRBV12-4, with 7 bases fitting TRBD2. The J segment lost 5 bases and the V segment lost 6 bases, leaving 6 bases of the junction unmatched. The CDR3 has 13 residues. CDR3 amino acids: CASRSAGLETQYF. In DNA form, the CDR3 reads TGTGCCAGCAGGTCAGCGGGGTTGGAGACCCAGTACTTC.

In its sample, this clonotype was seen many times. The CDR3 DNA sequence: TGTGCCAGCAGCACGGGACGGATGAACACTGAAGCTTTCTTT. This gives the protein CASSTGRMNTEAFF. The rearrangement uses TRBV7-9 and TRBJ1-1, with D possibly being TRBD1 (5 bases). The germline V gene encodes CDR1 SEHNR and CDR2 FQNEAQ (reference sequence). This CDR3 contains 14 residues. The V end lost 5 bases, the J end lost 0 bases, and 10 bases lay between the germline ends.

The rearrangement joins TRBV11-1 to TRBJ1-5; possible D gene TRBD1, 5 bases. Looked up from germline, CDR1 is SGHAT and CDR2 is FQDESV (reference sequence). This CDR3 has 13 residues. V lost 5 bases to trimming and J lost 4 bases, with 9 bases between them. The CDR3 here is CASSQDKNQPQHF. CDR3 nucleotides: TGTGCCAGCAGCCAGGACAAAAATCAGCCCCAGCATTTT.

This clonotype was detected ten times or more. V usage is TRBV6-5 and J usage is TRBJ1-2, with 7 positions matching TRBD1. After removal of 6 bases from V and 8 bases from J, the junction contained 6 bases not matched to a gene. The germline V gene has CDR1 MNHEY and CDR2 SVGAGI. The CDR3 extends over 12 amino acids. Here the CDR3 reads CASSRTGEGYTF. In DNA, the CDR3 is TGTGCCAGCAGCCGCACAGGGGAGGGCTACACCTTC.

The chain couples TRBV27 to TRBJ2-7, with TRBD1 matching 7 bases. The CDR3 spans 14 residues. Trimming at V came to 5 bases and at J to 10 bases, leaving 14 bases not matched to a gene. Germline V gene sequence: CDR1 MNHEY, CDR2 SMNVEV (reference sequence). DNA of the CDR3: TGTGCCAGCAGTACTCACGACAGGGCTGAGAGTCAGTACGTC. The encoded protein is CASSTHDRAESQYV.

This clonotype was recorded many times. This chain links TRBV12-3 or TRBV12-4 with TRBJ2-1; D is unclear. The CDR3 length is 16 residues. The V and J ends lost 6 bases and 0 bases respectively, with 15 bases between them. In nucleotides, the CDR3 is TGTGCCAGCAGCCTGGGTGCACAACTCTCCTACAATGAGCAGTTCTTC. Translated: CASSLGAQLSYNEQFF.

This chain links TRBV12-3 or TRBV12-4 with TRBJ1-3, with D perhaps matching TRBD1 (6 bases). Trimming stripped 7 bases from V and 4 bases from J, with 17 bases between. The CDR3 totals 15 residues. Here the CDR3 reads CASTSNIGGGNTIYF. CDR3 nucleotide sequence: TGTGCCAGCACCTCCAACATCGGGGGCGGAAACACCATATATTTT.

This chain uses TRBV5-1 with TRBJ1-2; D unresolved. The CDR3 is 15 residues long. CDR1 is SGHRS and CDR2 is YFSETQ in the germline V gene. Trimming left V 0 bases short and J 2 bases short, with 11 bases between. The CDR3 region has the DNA TGCGCCAGCAGCTTGGCGAGACAACAGAACTATGGCTACACCTTC. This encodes CASSLARQQNYGYTF.

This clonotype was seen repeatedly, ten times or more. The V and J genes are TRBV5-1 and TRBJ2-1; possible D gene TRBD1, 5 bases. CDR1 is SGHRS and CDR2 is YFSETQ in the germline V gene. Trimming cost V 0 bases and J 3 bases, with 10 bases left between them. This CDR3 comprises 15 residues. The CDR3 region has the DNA TGCGCCAGCAGCTTGGTCATAGGGGACTACAATGAGCAGTTCTTC. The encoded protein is CASSLVIGDYNEQFF.

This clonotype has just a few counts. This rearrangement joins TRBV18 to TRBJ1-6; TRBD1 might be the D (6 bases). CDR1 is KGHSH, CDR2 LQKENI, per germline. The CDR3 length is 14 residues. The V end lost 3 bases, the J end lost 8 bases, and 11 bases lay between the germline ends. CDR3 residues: CASSPTGFDSPLHF. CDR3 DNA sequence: TGTGCCAGCTCACCGACAGGTTTTGATTCACCCCTCCACTTT. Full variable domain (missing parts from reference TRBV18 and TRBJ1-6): NAGVMQNPRHLVRRRGQEARLRCSPMKGHSHVYWYRQLPEEGLKFMVYLQKENIIDESGMPKERFSAEFPKEGPSILRIQQVVRGDSAAYFCASSPTGFDSPLHFGNGTRLTVT.

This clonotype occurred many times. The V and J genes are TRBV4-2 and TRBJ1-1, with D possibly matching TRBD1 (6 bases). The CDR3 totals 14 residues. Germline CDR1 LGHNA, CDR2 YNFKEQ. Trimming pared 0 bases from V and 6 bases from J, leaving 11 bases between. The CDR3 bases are TGTGCCAGCAGCCAAGATAACAGGGACCCTGAAGCTTTCTTT. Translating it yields CASSQDNRDPEAFF.

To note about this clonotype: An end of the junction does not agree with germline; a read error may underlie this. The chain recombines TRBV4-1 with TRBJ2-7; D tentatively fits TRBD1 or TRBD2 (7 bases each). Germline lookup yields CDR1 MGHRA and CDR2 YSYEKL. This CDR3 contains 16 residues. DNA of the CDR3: TGCGCCAGCAGCCAAGATCGGGGGGCGACAGGGTCGGGTCTATTTTTC. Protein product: CASSQDRGATGSGLFF.

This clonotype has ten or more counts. The CDR3 DNA reads TGCAGCGTGGACACAGGGGGCTCCTACGAGCAGTACTTC. It codes for CSVDTGGSYEQYF. The chain employs TRBV29-1 and TRBJ2-7, with 8 bases matching TRBD1. The CDR3 covers 13 residues. The V segment lost 6 bases and the J segment 0 bases; nucleotides outside the gene matches: 4. Germline assignment: CDR1 SQVTM and CDR2 ANQGSEA.

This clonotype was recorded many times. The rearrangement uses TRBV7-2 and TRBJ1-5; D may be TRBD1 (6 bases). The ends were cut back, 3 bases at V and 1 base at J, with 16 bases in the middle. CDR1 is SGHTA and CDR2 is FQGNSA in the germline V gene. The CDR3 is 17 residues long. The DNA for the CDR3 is TGTGCCAGCAGCTTGTGGCACTCGGGACAAAGCAATCAGCCCCAGCATTTT. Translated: CASSLWHSGQSNQPQHF.

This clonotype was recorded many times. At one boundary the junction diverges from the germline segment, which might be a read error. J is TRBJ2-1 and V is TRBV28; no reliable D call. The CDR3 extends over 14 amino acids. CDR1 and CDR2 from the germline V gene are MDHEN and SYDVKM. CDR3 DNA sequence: TGTGCCAGCAGTTCCGTTCCAGAGACCACTCAAAATGACTTC. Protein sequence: CASSSVPETTQNDF. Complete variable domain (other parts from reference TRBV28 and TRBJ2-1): DVKVTQSSRYLVKRTGEKVFLECVQDMDHENMFWYRQDPGLGLRLIYFSYDVKMKEKGDIPEGYSVSREKKERFSLILESASTNQTSMYLCASSSVPETTQNDFGPGTRLTVL.

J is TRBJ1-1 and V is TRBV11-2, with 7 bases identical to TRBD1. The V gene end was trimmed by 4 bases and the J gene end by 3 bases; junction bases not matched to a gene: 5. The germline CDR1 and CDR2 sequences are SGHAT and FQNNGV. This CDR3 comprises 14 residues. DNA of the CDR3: TGTGCCAGCAGCTCATTAAGGGGGCACACTGAAGCTTTCTTT. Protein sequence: CASSSLRGHTEAFF.

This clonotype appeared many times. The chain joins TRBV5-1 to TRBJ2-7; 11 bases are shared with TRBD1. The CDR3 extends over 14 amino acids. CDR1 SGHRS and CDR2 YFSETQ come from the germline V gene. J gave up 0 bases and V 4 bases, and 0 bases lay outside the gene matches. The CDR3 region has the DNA TGCGCCAGCAGCGGGACAGGGGGCTCCTACGAGCAGTACTTC. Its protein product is CASSGTGGSYEQYF.

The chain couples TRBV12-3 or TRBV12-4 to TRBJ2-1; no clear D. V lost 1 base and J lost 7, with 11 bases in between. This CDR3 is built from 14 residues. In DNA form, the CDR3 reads TGTGCCAGCAGTTTAGTTGGACGGGCTAATGAGCAGTTCTTC. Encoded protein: CASSLVGRANEQFF.

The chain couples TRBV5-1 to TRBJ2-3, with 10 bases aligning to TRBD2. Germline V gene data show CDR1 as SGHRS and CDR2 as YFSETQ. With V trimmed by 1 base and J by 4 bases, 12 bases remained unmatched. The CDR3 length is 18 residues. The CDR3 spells CASSLLLSGGVGADTQYF. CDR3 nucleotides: TGCGCCAGCAGCTTGCTTCTGAGCGGGGGGGTCGGGGCAGATACGCAGTATTTT.

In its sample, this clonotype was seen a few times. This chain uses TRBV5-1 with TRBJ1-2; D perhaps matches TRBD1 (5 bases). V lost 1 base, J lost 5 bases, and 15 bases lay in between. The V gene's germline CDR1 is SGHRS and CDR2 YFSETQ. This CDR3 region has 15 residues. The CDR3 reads CASSLIGGIGYGYTF. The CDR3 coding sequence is TGCGCCAGCAGCTTGATCGGGGGGATAGGGTATGGCTACACCTTC.

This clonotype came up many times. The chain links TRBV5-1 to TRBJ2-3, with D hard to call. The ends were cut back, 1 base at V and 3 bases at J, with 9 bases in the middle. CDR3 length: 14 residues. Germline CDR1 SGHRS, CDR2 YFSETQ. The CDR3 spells CASSLPRSTDTQYF. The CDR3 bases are TGCGCCAGCAGCTTGCCCAGGTCAACAGATACGCAGTATTTT.

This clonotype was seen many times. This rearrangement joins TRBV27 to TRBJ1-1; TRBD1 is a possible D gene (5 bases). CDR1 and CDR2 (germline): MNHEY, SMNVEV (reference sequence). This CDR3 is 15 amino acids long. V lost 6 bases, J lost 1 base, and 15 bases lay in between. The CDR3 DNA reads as TGTGCCAGCAGAAGCAGGGCGACTTCGAACACTGAAGCTTTCTTT. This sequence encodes CASRSRATSNTEAFF.

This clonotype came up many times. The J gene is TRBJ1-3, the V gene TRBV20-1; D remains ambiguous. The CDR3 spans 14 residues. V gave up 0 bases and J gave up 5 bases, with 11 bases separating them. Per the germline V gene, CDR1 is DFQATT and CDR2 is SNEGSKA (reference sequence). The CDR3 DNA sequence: TGCAGTGCTAGAGATCGTCCAGAGAGAAACACCATATATTTT. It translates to CSARDRPERNTIYF.

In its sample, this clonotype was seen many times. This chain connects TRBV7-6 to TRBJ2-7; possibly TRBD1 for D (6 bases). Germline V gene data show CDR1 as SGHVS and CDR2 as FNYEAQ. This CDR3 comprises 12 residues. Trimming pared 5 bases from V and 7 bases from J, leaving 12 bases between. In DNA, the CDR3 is TGTGCCAGCAGCAACTTCAGGGGAGAGCAGTACGTC. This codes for CASSNFRGEQYV.

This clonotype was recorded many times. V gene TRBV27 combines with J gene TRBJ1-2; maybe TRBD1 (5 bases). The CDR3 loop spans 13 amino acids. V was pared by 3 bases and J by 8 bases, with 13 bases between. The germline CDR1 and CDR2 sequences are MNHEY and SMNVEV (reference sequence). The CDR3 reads CASSFRQGRGYTF. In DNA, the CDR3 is TGTGCCAGCAGTTTTAGGCAGGGTCGAGGCTACACCTTC.

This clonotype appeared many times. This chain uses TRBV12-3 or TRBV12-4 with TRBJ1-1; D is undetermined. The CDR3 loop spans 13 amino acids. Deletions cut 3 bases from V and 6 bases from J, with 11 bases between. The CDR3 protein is CASSFRLNPEAFF. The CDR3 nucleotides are TGTGCCAGCAGTTTCAGGTTGAATCCTGAAGCTTTCTTT.

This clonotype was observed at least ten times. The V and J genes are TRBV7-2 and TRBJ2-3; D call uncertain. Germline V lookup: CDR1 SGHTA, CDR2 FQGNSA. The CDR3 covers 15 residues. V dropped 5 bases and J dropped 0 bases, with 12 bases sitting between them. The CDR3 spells CASSPRSRSTDTQYF. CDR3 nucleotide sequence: TGTGCCAGCAGCCCCCGCAGTCGCAGCACAGATACGCAGTATTTT. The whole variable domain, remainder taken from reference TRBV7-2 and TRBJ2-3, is GAGVSQSPSNKVTEKGKDVELRCDPISGHTALYWYRQSLGQGLEFLIYFQGNSAPDKSGLPSDRFSAERTGGSVSTLTIQRTQQEDSAVYLCASSPRSRSTDTQYFGPGTRLTVL.